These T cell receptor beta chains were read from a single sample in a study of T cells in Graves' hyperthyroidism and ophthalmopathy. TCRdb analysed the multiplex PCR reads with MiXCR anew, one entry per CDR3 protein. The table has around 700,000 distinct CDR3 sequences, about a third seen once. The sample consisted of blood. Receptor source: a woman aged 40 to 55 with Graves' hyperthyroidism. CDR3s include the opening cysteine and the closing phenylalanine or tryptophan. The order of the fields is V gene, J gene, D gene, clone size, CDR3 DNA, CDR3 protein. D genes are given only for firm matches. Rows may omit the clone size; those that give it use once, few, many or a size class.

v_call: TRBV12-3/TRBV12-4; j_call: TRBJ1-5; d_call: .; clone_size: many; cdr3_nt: TGTGCCAGCGTCAGGACACTTAATCAGCCCCAGCATTTT; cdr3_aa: CASVRTLNQPQHF
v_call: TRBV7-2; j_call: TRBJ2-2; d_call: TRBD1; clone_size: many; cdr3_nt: TGTGCCAGCAGCTCGGGACAGTATAACACCGGGGAGCTGTTTTTT; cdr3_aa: CASSSGQYNTGELFF
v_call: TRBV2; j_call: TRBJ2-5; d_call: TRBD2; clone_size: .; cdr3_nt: TGTGCCAGCAGTGGGGCTAGCGGGAGAGGCGAGACCCAGTACTTC; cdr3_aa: CASSGASGRGETQYF
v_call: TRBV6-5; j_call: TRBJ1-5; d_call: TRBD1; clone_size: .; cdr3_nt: TGTGCCAGCAGTTACCTGACAGGGTCGATTTATAGCAATCAGCCCCAGCATTTT; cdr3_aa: CASSYLTGSIYSNQPQHF
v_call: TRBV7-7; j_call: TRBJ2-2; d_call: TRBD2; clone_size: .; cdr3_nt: TGTGCTAGCAGCCCGGCGGGGGGGACCAGTACCGGGGAGCTGTTTTTT; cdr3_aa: CASSPAGGTSTGELFF
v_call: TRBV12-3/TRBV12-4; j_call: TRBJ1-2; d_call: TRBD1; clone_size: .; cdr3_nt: TGTGCCAGCAGTCCTATGACAGGGTATTATGGCTACACCTTC; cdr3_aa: CASSPMTGYYGYTF
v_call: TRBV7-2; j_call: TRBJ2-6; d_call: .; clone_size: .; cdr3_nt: TGTGCCAGCAGCAAGGGGGGGGAGATTGGGGCCAACGTCCTGACTTTC; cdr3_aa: CASSKGGEIGANVLTF
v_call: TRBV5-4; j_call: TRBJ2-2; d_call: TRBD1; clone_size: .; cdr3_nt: TGCGCCAGCAGCCAAGATTATGGGACAGGACCGGCCGGGGAGCTGTTTTTT; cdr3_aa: CASSQDYGTGPAGELFF
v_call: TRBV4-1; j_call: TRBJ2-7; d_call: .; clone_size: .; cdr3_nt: TGCGCCAGCAGCCAAGTCTGGGGGAACACCTACGAGCAGTACTTC; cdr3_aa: CASSQVWGNTYEQYF
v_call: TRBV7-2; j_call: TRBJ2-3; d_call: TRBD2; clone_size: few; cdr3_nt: TGTGCCAGCACCCGTTCTGGCGGGAGGACAGATACGCAGTATTTT; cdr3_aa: CASTRSGGRTDTQYF
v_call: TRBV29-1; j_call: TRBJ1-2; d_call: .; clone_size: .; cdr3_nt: TGCAGCGTTGGTCGGGGAGGCGGATATGGCTACACCTTC; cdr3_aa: CSVGRGGGYGYTF
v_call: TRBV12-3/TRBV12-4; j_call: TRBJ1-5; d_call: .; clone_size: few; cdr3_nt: TGTGCCAGCAGTTGGGGGAAGAGCAATCAGCCCCAGCATTTT; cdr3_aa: CASSWGKSNQPQHF
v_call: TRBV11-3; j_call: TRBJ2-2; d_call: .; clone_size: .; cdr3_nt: TGTGCCAGCTTAGCAGGGGTTAGTTCCACCGGGGAGCTGTTTTTT; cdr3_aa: CASLAGVSSTGELFF
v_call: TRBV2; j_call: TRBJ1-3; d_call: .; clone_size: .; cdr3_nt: TGTGCCAGTCCAATGGCTTTGGGTGGAAACACCATATATTTT; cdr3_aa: CASPMALGGNTIYF
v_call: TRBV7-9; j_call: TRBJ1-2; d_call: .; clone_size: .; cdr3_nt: TGTGCCAGCAGCTTAGAACGAACAGGGATGTCCGGCTATGGCTACACCTTC; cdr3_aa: CASSLERTGMSGYGYTF
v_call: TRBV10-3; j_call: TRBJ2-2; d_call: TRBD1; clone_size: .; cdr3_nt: TGTGCCAGCAGTTACCGGACAGGGAAAGGCACCGGGGAGCTGTTTTTT; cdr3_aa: CASSYRTGKGTGELFF
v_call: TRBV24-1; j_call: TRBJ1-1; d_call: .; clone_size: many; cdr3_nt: TGTGCCACCAAGGCGGCAGCATCCACTGAAGCTTTCTTT; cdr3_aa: CATKAAASTEAFF
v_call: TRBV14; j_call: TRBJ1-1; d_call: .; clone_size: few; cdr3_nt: TGTGCCAGCAGCCAAGGACCCAGTGCGGGGAGCTTGAACACTGAAGCTTTCTTT; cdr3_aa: CASSQGPSAGSLNTEAFF
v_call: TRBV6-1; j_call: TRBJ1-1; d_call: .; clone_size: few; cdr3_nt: TGTGCCAGCAGTGAAGCGTACAGGGTCGGGATGAACACTGAAGCTTTCTTT; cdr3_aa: CASSEAYRVGMNTEAFF
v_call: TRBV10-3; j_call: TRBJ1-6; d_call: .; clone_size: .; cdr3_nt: TGTGCCATCAGGAGTAGGAGTGAGGATTCACCCCTCCACTTT; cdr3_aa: CAIRSRSEDSPLHF
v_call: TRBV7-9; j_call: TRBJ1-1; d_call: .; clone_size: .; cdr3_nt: TGTGCCAGCAGCCTAAGCGCGGGGGCCACGAGCACTGAAGCTTTCTTT; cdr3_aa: CASSLSAGATSTEAFF
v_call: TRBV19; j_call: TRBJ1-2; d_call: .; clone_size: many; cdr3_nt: TGTGCCAGTACCTGGGGAGGGTCGAGCGGCAGCTACACCTTC; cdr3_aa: CASTWGGSSGSYTF
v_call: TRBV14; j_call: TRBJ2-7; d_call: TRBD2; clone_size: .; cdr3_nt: TGTGCCAGCTCACCACCGGGACTAGCGAAATACGAGCAGTACTTC; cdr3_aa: CASSPPGLAKYEQYF
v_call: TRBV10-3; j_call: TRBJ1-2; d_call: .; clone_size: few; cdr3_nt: TGTGCCATCAGCCTCGACAGTAACTATGGCTACACCTTC; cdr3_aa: CAISLDSNYGYTF
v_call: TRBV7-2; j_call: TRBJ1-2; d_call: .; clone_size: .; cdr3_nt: TGTGCCAGCAGCTTAGAGTTCCGGGGTCCAGAGGGTGGCTACACCTTC; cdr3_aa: CASSLEFRGPEGGYTF
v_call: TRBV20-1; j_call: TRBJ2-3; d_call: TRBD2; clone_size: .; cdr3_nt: TGCAGTGCTAGGCGGAGCGGGAGTTCGGATACGCAGTATTTT; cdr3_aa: CSARRSGSSDTQYF
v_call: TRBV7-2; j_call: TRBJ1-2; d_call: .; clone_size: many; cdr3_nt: TGTGCCCAGTCCCCTATAGGACAAGTCTATGGCTACACCTTC; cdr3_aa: CAQSPIGQVYGYTF
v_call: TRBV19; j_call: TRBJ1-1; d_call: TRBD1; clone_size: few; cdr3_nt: TGTGCCAGTAGTAATTACAGGGGGGGCTTATACACTGAAGCTTTCTTT; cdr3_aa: CASSNYRGGLYTEAFF
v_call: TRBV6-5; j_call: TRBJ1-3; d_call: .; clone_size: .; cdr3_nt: TGTGCCAGCACGGACGATGAGGACAGATTATATTTT; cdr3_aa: CASTDDEDRLYF
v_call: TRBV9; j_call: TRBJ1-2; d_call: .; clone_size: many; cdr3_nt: TGTGCCAGCAGCGTAGTTGGCGGCAGCGGAGGGGGCTACACCTTC; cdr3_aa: CASSVVGGSGGGYTF
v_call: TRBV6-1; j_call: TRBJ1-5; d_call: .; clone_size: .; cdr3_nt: TGTGCCAGCAGTACCCCGGAATTTGCAGGGTATAGCAATCAGCCCCAGCATTTT; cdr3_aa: CASSTPEFAGYSNQPQHF
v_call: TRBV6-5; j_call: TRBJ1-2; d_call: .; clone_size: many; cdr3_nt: TGTGCCAGCAGTTACGGCAGGGACAATGGCTACACCTTC; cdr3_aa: CASSYGRDNGYTF
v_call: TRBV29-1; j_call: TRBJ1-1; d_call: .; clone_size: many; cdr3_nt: TGCAGCGTTGAGATACAGCGGGCTGAAGCTTTCTTT; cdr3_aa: CSVEIQRAEAFF
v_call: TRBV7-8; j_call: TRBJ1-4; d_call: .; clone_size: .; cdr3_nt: TGTGCCAGCAGCCTTCTCCAGGGGACGTCATATAGGAAACTGTTTTTT; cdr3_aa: CASSLLQGTSYRKLFF
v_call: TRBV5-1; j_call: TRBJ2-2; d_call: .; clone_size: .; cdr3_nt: TGCGCCAGCAGCGAGGGACCGAACACCGGGGAGCTGTTTTTT; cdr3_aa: CASSEGPNTGELFF
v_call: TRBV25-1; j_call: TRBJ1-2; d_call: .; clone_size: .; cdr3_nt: TGTGCCAGCAGTGCCCCACCGAGGGGTTCCTATGGCTACACCTTC; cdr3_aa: CASSAPPRGSYGYTF
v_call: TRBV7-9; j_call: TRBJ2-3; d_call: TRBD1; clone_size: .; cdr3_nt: TGTGCCAGCAGTTGGGGAGTGGACAGGGGAGATACGCAGTATTTT; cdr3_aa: CASSWGVDRGDTQYF
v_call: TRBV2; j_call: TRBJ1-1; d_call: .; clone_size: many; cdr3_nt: TGTGCCAGCAGAGAGACAACAGGGCCGGGCACTGAAGCTTTCTTT; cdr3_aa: CASRETTGPGTEAFF
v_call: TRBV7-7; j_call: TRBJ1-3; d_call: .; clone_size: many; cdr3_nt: TGTGCTAGCAGCTTAGTGACGGGGGACGGAAACACCATATATTTT; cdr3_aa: CASSLVTGDGNTIYF
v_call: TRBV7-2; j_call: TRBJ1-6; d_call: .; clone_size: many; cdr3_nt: TGTGCCAGCAGCGTGACGGGAGGGGATTCACCCCTCCACTTT; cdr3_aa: CASSVTGGDSPLHF
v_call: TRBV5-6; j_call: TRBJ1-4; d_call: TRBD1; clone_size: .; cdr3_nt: TGTGCCAGCAGCCGGACACCGGGACAGGGGGGTGGAAAACTGTTTTTT; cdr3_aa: CASSRTPGQGGGKLFF
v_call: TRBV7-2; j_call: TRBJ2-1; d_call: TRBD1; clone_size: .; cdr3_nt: TGTGCCAGCAGCTCTCACCGGGACAGGAGATACAATGAGCAGTTCTTC; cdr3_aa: CASSSHRDRRYNEQFF
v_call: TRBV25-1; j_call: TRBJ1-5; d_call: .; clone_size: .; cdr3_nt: TGTGCCAGCTCTCCCACCTTTGTGTCCCTGGAAGGCAATCAGCCCCAGCATTTT; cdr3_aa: CASSPTFVSLEGNQPQHF
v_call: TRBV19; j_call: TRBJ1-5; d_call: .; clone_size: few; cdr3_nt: TGCGCCAGTAGGCCTCTGGGTTCGAGCAATCAGCCCCAGCATTTT; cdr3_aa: CASRPLGSSNQPQHF
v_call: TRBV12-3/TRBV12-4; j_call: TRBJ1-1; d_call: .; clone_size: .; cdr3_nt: TGTGCCAGCAGTTTAGCCCAGGAGGGGACTGAAGCTTTCTTT; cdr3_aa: CASSLAQEGTEAFF
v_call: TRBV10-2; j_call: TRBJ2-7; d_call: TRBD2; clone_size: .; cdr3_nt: TGCGCCAGCAGCCGATTGTACCCAACTAGCGGGAGTACCTACGAGCAGTACTTC; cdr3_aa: CASSRLYPTSGSTYEQYF
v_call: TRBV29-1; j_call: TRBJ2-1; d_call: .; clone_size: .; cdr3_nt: TGCAGCCACGACGCCGGGGCCCTCAATGAGCAGTTCTTC; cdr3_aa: CSHDAGALNEQFF